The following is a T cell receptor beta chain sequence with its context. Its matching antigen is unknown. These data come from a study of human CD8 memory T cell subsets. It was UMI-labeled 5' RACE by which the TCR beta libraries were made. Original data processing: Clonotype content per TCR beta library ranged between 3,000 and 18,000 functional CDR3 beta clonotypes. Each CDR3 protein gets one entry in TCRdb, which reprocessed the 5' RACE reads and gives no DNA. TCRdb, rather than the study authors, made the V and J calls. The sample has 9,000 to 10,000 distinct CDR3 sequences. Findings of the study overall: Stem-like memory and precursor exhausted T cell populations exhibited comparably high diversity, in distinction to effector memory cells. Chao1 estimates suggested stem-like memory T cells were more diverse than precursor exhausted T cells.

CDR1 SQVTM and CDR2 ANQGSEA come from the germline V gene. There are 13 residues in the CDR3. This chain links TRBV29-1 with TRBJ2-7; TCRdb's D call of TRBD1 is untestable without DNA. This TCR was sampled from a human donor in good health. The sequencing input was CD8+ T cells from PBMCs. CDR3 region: CSVGTVSFYEQYF.